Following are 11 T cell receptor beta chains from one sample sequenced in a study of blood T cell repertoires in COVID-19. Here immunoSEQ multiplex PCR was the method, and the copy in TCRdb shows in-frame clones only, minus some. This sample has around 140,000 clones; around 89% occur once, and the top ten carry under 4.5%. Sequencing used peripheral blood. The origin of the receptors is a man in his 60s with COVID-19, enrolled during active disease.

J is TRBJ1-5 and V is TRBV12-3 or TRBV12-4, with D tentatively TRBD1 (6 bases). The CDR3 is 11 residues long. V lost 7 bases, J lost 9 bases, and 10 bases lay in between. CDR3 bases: TGTGCCAGCACCCTAGGGGGGCCCCAGCATTTT. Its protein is CASTLGGPQHF.

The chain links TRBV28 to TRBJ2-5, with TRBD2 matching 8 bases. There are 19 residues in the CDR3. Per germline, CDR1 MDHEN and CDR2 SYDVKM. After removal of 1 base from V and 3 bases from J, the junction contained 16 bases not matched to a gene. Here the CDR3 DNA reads TGTGCCAGCAGTTTATCCCGATGGACAGCGGGGGCCTTGGAAGAGACCCAGTACTTC. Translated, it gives CASSLSRWTAGALEETQYF.

Written as DNA, the CDR3 is TGTGCCAGCAGTTCAATCCGGGACAGGGAAGGCTACACCTTC. This encodes CASSSIRDREGYTF. This chain connects TRBV27 to TRBJ1-2; TRBD1 agrees at 9 bases. The V gene's germline CDR1 is MNHEY and CDR2 SMNVEV (reference sequence). This CDR3 contains 14 residues. Trimming removed 4 bases from V and 8 bases from J; junction bases left unmatched: 8.

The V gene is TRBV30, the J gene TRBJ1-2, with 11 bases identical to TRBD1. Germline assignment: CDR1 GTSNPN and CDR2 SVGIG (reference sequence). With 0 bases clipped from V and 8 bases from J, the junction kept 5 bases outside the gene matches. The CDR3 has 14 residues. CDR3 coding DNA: TGTGCCTGGAGTGTAGGACGGACAGGGGGCGGCTACACCTTC. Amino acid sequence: CAWSVGRTGGGYTF.

The CDR3 nucleotides read TGTGCCAGCAGCTCCCAGGACAGCTCCTACGAGCAGTACTTC. Translating it yields CASSSQDSSYEQYF. V and J are TRBV5-4 and TRBJ2-7; possibly TRBD1 for D (6 bases). The CDR3 totals 14 residues. Germline V gene lookup returns CDR1 SGHNT and CDR2 YYREEE (reference sequence). V was shortened by 3 bases and J by 0 bases, with 10 bases between the two germline ends. Looking up the rest from reference TRBV5-4 and TRBJ2-7 gives the full variable domain: ETGVTQSPTHLIKTRGQQVTLRCSSQSGHNTVSWYQQALGQGPQFIFQYYREEENGRGNFPPRFSGLQFPNYSSELNVNALELDDSALYLCASSSQDSSYEQYFGPGTRLTVT.

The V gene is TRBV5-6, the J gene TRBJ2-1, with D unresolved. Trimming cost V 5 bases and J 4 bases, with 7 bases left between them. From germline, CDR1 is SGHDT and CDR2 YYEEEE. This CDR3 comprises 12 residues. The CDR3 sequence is CASSLRYNEQFF. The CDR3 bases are TGTGCCAGCAGTTTACGGTACAATGAGCAGTTCTTC.

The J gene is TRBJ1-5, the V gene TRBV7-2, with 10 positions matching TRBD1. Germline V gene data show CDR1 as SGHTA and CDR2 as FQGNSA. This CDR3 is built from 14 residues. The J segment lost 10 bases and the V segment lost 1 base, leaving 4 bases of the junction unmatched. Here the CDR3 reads CASSLGQGARPQHF. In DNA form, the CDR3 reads TGTGCCAGCAGCTTAGGACAGGGGGCGCGCCCCCAGCATTTT.

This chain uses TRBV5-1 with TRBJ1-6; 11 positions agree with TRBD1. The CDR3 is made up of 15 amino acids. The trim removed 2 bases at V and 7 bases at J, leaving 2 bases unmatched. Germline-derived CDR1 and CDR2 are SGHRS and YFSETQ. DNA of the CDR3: TGCGCCAGCAGCTTTCGGACAGGGGGCAATTCACCCCTCCACTTT. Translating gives CASSFRTGGNSPLHF.

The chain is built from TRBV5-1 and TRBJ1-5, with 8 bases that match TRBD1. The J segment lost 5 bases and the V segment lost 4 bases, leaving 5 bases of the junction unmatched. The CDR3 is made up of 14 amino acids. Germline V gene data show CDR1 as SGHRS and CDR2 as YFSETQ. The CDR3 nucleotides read TGCGCCAGCAGCCCCGGACAGGGCTATCAGCCCCAGCATTTT. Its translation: CASSPGQGYQPQHF.

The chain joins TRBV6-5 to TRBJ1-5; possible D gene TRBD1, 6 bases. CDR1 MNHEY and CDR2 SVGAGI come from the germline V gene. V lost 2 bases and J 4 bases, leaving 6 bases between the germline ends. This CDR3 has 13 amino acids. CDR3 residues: CASSYTGNQPQHF. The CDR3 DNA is TGTGCCAGCAGTTACACAGGGAATCAGCCCCAGCATTTT.

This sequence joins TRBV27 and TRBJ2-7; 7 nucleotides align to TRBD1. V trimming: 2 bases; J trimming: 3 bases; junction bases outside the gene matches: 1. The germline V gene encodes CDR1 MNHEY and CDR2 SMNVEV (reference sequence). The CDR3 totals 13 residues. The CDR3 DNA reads TGTGCCAGCAGTTTAGGGGACAGCTACGAGCAGTACTTC. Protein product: CASSLGDSYEQYF.